This T cell receptor (beta chain) emerged from a study of T cells in localized non-small cell lung cancer. The CDR3 extends over 16 amino acids. This clone has more than one count but fewer than ten. Generated by immunoSEQ multiplex PCR, the TCRdb table keeps only in-frame clones and is missing some. The sample lists 4,200 or so clones, less than 30% occurring once. The rearrangement uses TRBV1 and TRBJ1-2. TRBV1 is recorded as a pseudogene. The clonotype comes from a male donor at least 60 years old with stage I lung adenocarcinoma. The starting material was lung tumor tissue, obtained before any cancer treatment. CDR3 protein: CASSQDRANTNYGYTF. The CDR3 DNA reads TGCGCCAGCAGCCAAGATAGGGCCAATACAAACTATGGCTACACCTTC.